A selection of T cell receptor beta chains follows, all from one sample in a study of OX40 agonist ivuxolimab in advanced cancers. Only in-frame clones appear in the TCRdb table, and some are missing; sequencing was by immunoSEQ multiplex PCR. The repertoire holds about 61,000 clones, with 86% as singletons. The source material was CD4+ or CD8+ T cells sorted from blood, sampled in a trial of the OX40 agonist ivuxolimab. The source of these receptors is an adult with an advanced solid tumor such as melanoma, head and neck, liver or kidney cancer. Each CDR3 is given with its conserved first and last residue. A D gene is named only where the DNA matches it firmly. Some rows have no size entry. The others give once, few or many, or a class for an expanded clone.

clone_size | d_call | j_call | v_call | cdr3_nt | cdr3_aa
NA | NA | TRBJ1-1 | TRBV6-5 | TGTGCCAGCAGTTACTCGACGGGGGTAGGGACTGAAGCTTTCTTT | CASSYSTGVGTEAFF
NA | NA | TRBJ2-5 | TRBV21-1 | TGTGCCAGCAGCAAAGGAAGACAGGGATTAGAGACCCAGTACTTC | CASSKGRQGLETQYF
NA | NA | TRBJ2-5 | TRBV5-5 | TGTGCCAGCAGCTTGGTACAGGGAGCGGAGACCCAGTACTTC | CASSLVQGAETQYF
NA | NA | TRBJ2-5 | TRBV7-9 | TGTGCCAGCAGCTTATCCTTAGAGACCCAGTACTTC | CASSLSLETQYF
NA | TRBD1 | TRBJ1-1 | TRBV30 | TGTGCCTGGAGTGTAGGGCGGGGGACAGGGGGCGTCACTGAAGCTTTCTTT | CAWSVGRGTGGVTEAFF
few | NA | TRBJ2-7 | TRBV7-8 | TGTGCCAGCAGCCAAGTTTCCTTGGGCTACGAGCAGTACTTC | CASSQVSLGYEQYF
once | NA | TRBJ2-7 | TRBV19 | TGTGCCAGTATGGACAGAGCCTACGAGCAGTACTTC | CASMDRAYEQYF
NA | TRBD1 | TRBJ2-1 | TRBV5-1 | TGCGCCAGCAGCTACGACAGGGTTAAAGAGCAGTTCTTC | CASSYDRVKEQFF
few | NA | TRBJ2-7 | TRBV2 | TGTGCCAGCAGTACTAGGCAGGTAGGCGAGCAGTACTTC | CASSTRQVGEQYF
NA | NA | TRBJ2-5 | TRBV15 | TGTGCCACCAGCAGCGCTTCTAGCAGCGCAGGCAAAGAGACCCAGTACTTC | CATSSASSSAGKETQYF
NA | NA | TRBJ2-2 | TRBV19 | TGTGCCAGTAGTATCCTGCCCGCGAACACCGGGGAGCTGTTTTTT | CASSILPANTGELFF
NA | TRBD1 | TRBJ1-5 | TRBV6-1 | TGTGCCAGCAGTGATCCTCCGGGACAGTTATATCAGCCCCAGCATTTT | CASSDPPGQLYQPQHF
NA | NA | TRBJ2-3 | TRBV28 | TGTGCCAGCAGTTTGGGGGGATTCCAAAATACGCAGTATTTT | CASSLGGFQNTQYF
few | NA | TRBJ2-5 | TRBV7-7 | TGTGCCAGCAGCCCCGGCCGACTAGTCAGTAGGGAGACCCAGTACTTC | CASSPGRLVSRETQYF
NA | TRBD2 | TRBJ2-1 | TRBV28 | TGTGCCAGCAGTCCCACCGGGCTAGCGGGGGTATACTACAATGAGCAGTTCTTC | CASSPTGLAGVYYNEQFF
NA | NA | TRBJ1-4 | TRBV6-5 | TGTGCCAGCAGTTACCGCCCCAGCCACAGTGAAAAACTGTTTTTT | CASSYRPSHSEKLFF
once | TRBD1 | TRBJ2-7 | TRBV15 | TGTGCCACCAGCAGAAGCAGGGGGAGCTCCTACGAGCAGTACTTC | CATSRSRGSSYEQYF
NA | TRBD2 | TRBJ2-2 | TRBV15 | TGTGCCACCAGCAGAGATTCCCTGAGCGGGGTCGGAGGGGAGCTGTTTTTT | CATSRDSLSGVGGELFF
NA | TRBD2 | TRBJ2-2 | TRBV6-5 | TGTGCCAGCATCACGCGGGGGGTCGGCGGGGAGCTGTTTTTT | CASITRGVGGELFF
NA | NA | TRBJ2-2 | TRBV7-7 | TGTGCCAGCAGCTTAAGGCCGGGGGCCGGGGAGCTGTTTTTT | CASSLRPGAGELFF
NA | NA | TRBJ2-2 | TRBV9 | TGTGCCAGCAGCCCATTTACGACCGGGGAGCTGTTTTTT | CASSPFTTGELFF
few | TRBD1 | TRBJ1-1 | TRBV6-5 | TGTGCCAGCAGTTCTAGGACAGGGAATACTGAAGCTTTCTTT | CASSSRTGNTEAFF